The present T cell receptor (beta chain) was sequenced within a study of CD8 T cells in Susac syndrome. Study-wide results and limits: TCR sequencing and HLA analysis covered a relatively small number of individuals.

Random hexamers were used to reverse transcribe an amount of roughly 0.5 to 1 ug RNA. Multiplex immunoSEQ PCR targeted 54 Vbeta and 13 Jbeta TCR beta segments. MiXCR was run by TCRdb on the immunoSEQ multiplex PCR reads, yielding one entry per CDR3 protein. The data hold about 250,000 distinct CDR3 sequences, with over 85% observed a single time. With respect to this clonotype: As yet, its antigen is unknown.

Germline CDR1 and CDR2: SQVTM and ANQGSEA. V was shortened by 4 bases and J by 6 bases, with 18 bases between the two germline ends. The CDR3 is 14 amino acids. CD8+ and CD4+ T cells circulating in blood were sequenced for TCR beta. This sequence joins TRBV29-1 and TRBJ1-2, with TRBD1 as a possible D gene (6 bases). This clonotype was sampled from a human donor with multiple sclerosis. The sequencing input was CD4+ T cells from PBMCs. CDR3 DNA: TGCAGCGTTGCGGGCCTGGACAGTAAACATGGCTACACCTTC. It yields the protein CSVAGLDSKHGYTF.